The TCR beta chain described here comes from a study of T cell responses to AZD1222 COVID-19 vaccine. Broader study findings: Clonal diversity may have been underestimated, and the donors were mostly white British, with more females than males.

A remark on this clone: Its antigen is still unknown.

Profiling relied on immunoSEQ multiplex PCR, and the TCRdb table lists in-frame clones only, not all of them. The table shows about 120,000 clones, with 87% occurring only once. This clonotype originated in an adult who received the AZD1222 COVID-19 vaccine. Specimen: peripheral blood, collected 28 days after the second AZD1222 dose.

The chain's CDR3 is CASSPIQGEAFF. Written as DNA, the CDR3 is TGTGCCAGCTCACCGATCCAGGGGGAAGCTTTCTTT. V and J are TRBV18 and TRBJ1-1; D might be TRBD1 (6 bases). With 3 bases removed from V and 8 bases from J, the gap between germline ends came to 10 bases. Germline CDR1 reads KGHSH; CDR2 reads LQKENI. This CDR3 comprises 12 residues.